This T cell receptor beta chain was captured in a study of beta chain features in type 1 diabetes (dated by TCRdb to the late 2010s). With respect to the entire study: Mean age, gender distribution, total cell number and subset yield were not different between patients and healthy donors. Across all samples, 90 million to 130 million sorted cells were examined, and cell number per subset correlated strongly with RNA yield. In the study, TCRB repertoires of sorted circulating CD4+ T cell subsets from recently diagnosed type 1 diabetes patients were compared with those of matched healthy donors. Regulatory and stem cell-like memory subsets were isolated from only 8 patients and 8 healthy donors, whereas naive and central memory subsets came from all 28 donors. Broader findings and caveats from the paper: Sequencing cDNA rather than genomic DNA could over-represent highly expressing activated cells, although activation and CD3 levels did not differ between groups. Naive, central memory and regulatory TCRB repertoires appeared to be more similar among patients than among healthy donors. A moderate but significant shortening of TCRB CDR3 length was observed in type 1 diabetes patients in all four CD4+ subsets. At VDJ recombination sites, type 1 diabetes patients had fewer insertions and more deleted nucleotides, which implies abnormalities in thymic rearrangement. Because small numbers of individuals were included in the HLA sub-analyses, any influence of HLA type on TCRB rearrangement was left unresolved. PCR may preferentially amplify shorter templates, but because patient and control samples were amplified and corrected together, any resulting skew would affect both groups equally.

A few counts support this clone. Its antigen remains undetermined. No base quality values were provided; no much bigger clone lies one nucleotide off. Per the germline V gene, SGHTA is the CDR1 and FQGNSA is the CDR2. From the cysteine up to the phenylalanine, the CDR3 has a length of 14 residues. Only the CDR3 part of the read is kept: 42 bases, read in frame from the first base. V sheds 5 bases and J sheds 1 base, leaving 11 bases between their ends. The entire amount of isolated RNA was reverse transcribed using the High Capacity cDNA Reverse Transcription Kit, so the sequenced TCRB transcripts were expressed ones. Deep immunoSEQ sequencing was applied to naive, central memory and regulatory T cell samples, giving an average of roughly 3.5 million total reads per sample. Sorted cells were lysed in RLT buffer, and RNA was extracted using DNase-treated RNeasy Micro or Mini kits according to cell number. Each cell subset was processed on its own to prevent cross-contamination, while patient and healthy donor samples were processed together. Using the immunoSEQ multiplex PCR, TCRB sequences were amplified from cDNA into 87-bp fragments spanning the CDR3 region. Amplicons were sequenced on the Illumina HiSeq platform. The published analysis was carried out like this. PCR bias was corrected computationally using synthetic template baselines, and reads within Hamming distance 2 were collapsed, with unmergeable singletons discarded. Reads were aligned against IMGT so that V, D and J genes, CDR3 length and insertions or deletions at six rearrangement sites could be assigned. Clonotype counts were normalized to sorted cell number within each subset before computing true diversity and Gini coefficients with the tcR R package. Repertoire sharing was quantified using the overlap coefficient calculated on TCRB nucleotide sequences. Sourced from immuneACCESS, this table was stored by TCRdb with only in-frame sequences that have V and J called. A share of the clones is absent; for the studies checked, an unresolved V gene accounts for under half, and the remainder has no known explanation. From that table come the V and J calls and clone size; the DNA was used to work out D and trimming. For this sample the table gives about 130,000 clones, of which around 10% were detected only once. The ten most abundant clones make up around 0.79% of the sample.

Each donor gave one peripheral blood draw, averaging approximately 0.12 L, which was collected into heparinised tubes. A BD FACSAria II was used to sort naive, central memory, regulatory and stem cell-like memory CD4+ T cells with a panel that included CD45RO, CCR7, CD25, CD127, CD95 and CD27. Every sorted population had a purity above 98%. PBMCs were isolated immediately by Lymphoprep density gradient centrifugation and stained directly without culture. So that batch effects would be minimized, each experiment stained and sorted samples in pairs, pairing one healthy donor with one patient. The material sequenced was central memory CD4+ T cells from blood. Recombination connected TRBV7-2 to TRBJ1-1; a tentative D match to TRBD1 spans 5 bases. This receptor was obtained from a man aged 25-40 years with type 1 diabetes. The sequenced DNA: TGTGCCAGCAGCACCGGACAAACGAACACTGAAGCTTTCTTT. It encodes CASSTGQTNTEAFF.